This T cell receptor beta chain was sequenced during a study of graft-versus-host responses after intestinal transplantation. Here immunoSEQ multiplex PCR was the method, and the copy in TCRdb shows in-frame clones only, minus some. The repertoire holds 27,000 or so clones, more than 75% seen once, with about 0.7% in the top ten. The CDR3 spans 14 residues. Germline V CDR1 and CDR2: MNHNS, SASEGT. The trim removed 8 bases at V and 3 bases at J, leaving 6 bases unmatched. About this clone: Its specificity is unknown.

The specimen was unstimulated CD4+ T cells sorted from spleen or lymph node cells, collected before intestinal transplant. This TCR was recovered from a human donor who received an intestinal transplant. The chain has TRBV6-1 and TRBJ2-1, with 8 bases aligning to TRBD1. The CDR3: CASEDRVSYNEQFF. The DNA of the CDR3 is TGTGCCAGCGAGGACAGGGTAAGCTACAATGAGCAGTTCTTC.